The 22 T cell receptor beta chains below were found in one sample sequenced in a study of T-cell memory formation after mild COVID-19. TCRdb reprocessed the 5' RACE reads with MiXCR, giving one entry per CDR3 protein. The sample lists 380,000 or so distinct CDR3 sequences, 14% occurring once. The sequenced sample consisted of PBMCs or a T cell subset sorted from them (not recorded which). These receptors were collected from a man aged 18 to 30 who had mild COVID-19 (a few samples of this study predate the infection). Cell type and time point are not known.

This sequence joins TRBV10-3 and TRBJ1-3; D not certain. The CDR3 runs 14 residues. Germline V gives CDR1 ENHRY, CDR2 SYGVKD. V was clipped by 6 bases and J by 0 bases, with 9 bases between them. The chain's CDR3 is CAIRMTGSGNTIYF. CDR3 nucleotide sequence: TGTGCCATCAGGATGACGGGCTCTGGAAACACCATATATTTT.

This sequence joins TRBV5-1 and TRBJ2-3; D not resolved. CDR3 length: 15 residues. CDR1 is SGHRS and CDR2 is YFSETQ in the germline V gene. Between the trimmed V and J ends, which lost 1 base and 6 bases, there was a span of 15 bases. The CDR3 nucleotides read TGCGCCAGCAGCTTGTGGCAGGCCCCCCACGATACGCAGTATTTT. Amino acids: CASSLWQAPHDTQYF.

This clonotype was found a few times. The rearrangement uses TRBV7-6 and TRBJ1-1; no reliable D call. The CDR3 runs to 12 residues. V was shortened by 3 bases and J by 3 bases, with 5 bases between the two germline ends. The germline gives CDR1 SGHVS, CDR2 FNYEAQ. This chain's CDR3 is CASSLPDTEAFF. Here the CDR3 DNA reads TGTGCCAGCAGCTTGCCCGACACTGAAGCTTTCTTT.

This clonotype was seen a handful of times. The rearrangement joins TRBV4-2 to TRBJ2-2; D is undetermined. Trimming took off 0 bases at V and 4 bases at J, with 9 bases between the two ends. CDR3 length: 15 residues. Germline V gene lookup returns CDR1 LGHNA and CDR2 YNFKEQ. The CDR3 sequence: CASSQEGPGTGELFF. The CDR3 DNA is TGTGCCAGCAGCCAAGAGGGTCCGGGCACCGGGGAGCTGTTTTTT.

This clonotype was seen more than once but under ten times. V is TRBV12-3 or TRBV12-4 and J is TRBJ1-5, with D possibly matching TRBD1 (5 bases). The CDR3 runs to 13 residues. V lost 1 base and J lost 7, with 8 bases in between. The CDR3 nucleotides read TGTGCCAGCAGTTTAGTTAGACAGCAGCCCCAGCATTTT. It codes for CASSLVRQQPQHF.

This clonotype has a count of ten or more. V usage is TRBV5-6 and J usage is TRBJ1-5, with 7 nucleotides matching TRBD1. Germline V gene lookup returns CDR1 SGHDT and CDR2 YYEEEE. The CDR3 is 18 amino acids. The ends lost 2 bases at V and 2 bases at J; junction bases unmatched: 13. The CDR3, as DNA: TGTGCCAGCAGCTTACGGGGTGAGATGACAGGGCGCAATCAGCCCCAGCATTTT. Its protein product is CASSLRGEMTGRNQPQHF.

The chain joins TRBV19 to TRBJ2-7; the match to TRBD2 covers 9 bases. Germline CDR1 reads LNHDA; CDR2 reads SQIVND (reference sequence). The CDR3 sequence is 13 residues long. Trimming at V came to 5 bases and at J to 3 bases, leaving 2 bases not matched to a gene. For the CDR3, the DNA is TGTGCCAGTAGTCCTAGCGGGGACTACGAGCAGTACTTC. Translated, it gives CASSPSGDYEQYF. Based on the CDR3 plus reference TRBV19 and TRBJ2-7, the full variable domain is DGGITQSPKYLFRKEGQNVTLSCEQNLNHDAMYWYRQDPGQGLRLIYYSQIVNDFQKGDIAEGYSVSREKKESFPLTVTSAQKNPTAFYLCASSPSGDYEQYFGPGTRLTVT.

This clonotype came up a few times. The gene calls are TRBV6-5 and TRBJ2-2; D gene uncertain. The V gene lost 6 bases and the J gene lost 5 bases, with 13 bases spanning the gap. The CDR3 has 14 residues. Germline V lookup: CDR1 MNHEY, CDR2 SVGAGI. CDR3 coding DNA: TGTGCCAGCAGCTACGGCGTCCCAACCGGGGAGCTGTTTTTT. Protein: CASSYGVPTGELFF.

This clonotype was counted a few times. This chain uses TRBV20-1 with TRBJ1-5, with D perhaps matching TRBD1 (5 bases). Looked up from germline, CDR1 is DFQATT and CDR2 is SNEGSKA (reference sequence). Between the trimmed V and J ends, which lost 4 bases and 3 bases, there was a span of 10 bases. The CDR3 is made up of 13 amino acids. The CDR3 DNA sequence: TGCAGTGCTAAAGAACAGGACAATCAGCCCCAGCATTTT. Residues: CSAKEQDNQPQHF.

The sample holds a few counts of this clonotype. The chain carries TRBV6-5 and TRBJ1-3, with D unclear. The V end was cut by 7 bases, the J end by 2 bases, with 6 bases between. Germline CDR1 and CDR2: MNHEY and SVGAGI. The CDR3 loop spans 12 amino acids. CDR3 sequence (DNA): TGTGCCAGCATTTCAGCTGGAAACACCATATATTTT. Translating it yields CASISAGNTIYF.

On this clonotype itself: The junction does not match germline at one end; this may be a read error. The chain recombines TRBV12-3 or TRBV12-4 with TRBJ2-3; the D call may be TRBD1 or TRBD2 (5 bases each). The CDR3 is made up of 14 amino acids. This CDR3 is CASSLFLAGGTRYF. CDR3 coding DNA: TGTGCCAGCAGTTTATTTCTAGCTGGGGGTACGCGGTATTTT.

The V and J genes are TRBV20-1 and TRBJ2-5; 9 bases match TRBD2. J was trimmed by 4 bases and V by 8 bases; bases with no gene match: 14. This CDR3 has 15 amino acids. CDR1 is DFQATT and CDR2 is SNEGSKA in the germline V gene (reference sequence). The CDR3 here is CSSKPGTSWLETQYF. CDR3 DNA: TGCAGTTCAAAACCCGGGACTAGCTGGTTAGAGACCCAGTACTTC.

DNA of the CDR3: TGCAGTGCTAGAAAAGGGGAGAACACTGAAGCTTTCTTT. As protein: CSARKGENTEAFF. The rearrangement uses TRBV20-1 and TRBJ1-1; tentatively, D is TRBD1 (5 bases). With 2 bases removed from V and 1 base from J, the gap between germline ends came to 8 bases. This CDR3 is 13 amino acids long. Germline V lookup: CDR1 DFQATT, CDR2 SNEGSKA (reference sequence).

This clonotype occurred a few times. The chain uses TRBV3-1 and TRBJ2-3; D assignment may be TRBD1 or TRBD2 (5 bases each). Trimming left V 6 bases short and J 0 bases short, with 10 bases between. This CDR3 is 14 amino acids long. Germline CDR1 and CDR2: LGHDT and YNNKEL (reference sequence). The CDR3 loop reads CASSRGRSTDTQYF. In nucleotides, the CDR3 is TGTGCCAGCAGTCGGGGACGCAGCACAGATACGCAGTATTTT.

The CDR3 sequence is CASSLAGTGDYEQYF. For the CDR3, the DNA is TGTGCCAGCAGCTTAGCGGGGACAGGGGATTACGAGCAGTACTTC. This sequence joins TRBV7-6 and TRBJ2-7, with 10 bases matching TRBD1. V trimming: 0 bases; J trimming: 4 bases; junction bases outside the gene matches: 3. The germline V gene has CDR1 SGHVS and CDR2 FNYEAQ. The CDR3 covers 15 residues.

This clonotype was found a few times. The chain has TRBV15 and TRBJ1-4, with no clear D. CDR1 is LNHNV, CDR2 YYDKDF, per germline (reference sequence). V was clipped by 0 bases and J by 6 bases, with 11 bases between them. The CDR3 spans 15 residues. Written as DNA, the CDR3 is TGTGCCACCAGCAGAGATGGGCGAGGAGATGAAAAACTGTTTTTT. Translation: CATSRDGRGDEKLFF.

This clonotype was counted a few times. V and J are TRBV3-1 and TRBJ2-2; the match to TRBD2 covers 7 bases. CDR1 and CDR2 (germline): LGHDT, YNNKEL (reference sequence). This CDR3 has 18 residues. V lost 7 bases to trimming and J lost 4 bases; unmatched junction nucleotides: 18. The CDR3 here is CASNRLPGRGAGTGELFF. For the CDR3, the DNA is TGTGCCAGCAACCGCCTGCCTGGGAGGGGCGCGGGCACCGGGGAGCTGTTTTTT. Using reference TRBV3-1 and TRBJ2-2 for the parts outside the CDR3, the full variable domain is DTAVSQTPKYLVTQMGNDKSIKCEQNLGHDTMYWYKQDSKKFLKIMFSYNNKELIINETVPNRFSPKSPDKAHLNLHINSLELGDSAVYFCASNRLPGRGAGTGELFFGEGSRLTVL.

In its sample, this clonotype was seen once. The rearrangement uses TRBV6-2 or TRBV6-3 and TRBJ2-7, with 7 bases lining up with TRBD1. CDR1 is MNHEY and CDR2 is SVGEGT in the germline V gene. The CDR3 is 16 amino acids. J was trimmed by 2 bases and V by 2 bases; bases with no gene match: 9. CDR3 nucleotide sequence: TGTGCCAGCAGTTACCCACCGGGACAGACTACCTACGAGCAGTACTTC. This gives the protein CASSYPPGQTTYEQYF.

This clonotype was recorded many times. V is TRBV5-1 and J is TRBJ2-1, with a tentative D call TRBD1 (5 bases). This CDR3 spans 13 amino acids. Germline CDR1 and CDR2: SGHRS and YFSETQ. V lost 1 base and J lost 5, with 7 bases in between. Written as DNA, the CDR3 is TGCGCCAGCAGCTTGACAGGCAACAATGAGCAGTTCTTC. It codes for CASSLTGNNEQFF.

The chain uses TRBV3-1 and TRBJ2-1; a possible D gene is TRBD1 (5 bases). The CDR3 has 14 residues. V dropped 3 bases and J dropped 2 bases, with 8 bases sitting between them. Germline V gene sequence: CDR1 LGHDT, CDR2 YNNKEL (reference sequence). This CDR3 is CASSQRTTYNEQFF. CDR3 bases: TGTGCCAGCAGCCAGAGGACAACCTACAATGAGCAGTTCTTC.

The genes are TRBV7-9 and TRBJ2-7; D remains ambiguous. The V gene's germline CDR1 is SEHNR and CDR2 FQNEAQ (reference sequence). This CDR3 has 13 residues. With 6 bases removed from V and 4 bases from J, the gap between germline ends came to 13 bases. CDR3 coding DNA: TGTGCCAGCAGTTACGCGGTGGGGTACGAGCAGTACGTC. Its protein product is CASSYAVGYEQYV.

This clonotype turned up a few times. The CDR3 coding sequence is TGTGCCAGCAGTGCACGGATGGGGGAGACCCAGTACTTC. It translates to CASSARMGETQYF. The chain couples TRBV12-3 or TRBV12-4 to TRBJ2-5; D is ambiguous. This CDR3 has 13 residues. Between the trimmed V and J ends, which lost 5 bases and 5 bases, there was a span of 12 bases.